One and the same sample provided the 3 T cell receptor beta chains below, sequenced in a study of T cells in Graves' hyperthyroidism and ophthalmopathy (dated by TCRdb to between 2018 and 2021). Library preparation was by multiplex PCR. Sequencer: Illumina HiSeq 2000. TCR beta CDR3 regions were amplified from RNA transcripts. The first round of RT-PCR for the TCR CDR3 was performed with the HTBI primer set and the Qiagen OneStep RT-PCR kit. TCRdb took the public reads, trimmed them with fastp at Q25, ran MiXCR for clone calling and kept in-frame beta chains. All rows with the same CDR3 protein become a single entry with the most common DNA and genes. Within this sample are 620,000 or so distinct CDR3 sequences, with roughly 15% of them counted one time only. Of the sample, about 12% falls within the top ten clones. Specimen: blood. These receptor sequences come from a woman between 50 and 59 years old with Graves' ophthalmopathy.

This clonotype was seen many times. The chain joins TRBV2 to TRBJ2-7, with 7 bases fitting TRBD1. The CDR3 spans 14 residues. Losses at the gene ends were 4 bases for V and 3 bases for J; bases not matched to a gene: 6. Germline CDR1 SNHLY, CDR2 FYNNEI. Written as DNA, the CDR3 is TGTGCCAGCAGTGGTACCGGGACAGTCTACGAGCAGTACTTC. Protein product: CASSGTGTVYEQYF.

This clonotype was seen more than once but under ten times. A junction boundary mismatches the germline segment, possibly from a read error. CDR3 protein: CACSLAVLNTEAFF. The CDR3 DNA reads TGTGCCTGCAGCTTAGCGGTCCTGAACACTGAAGCTTTCTTT. The chain joins TRBV7-2 to TRBJ1-1; D is uncertain. There are 14 residues in the CDR3. Germline values: CDR1 SGHTA, CDR2 FQGNSA.

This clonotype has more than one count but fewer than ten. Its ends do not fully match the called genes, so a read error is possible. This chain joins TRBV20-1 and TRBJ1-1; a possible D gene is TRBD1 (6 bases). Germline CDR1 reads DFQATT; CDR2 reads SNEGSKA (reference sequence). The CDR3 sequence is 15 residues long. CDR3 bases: TGCAGTGCTCGAGACGCTTACAGGGAAAACACTGAAGCTTTCTTT. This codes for CSARDAYRENTEAFF.